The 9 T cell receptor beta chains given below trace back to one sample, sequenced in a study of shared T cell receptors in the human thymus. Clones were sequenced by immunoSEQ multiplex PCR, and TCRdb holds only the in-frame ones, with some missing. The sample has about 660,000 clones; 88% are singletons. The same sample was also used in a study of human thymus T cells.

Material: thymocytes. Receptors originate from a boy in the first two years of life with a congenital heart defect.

The CDR3 here is CARNRGRVKPQHF. The CDR3 DNA follows: TGTGCCAGGAACAGGGGGCGCGTGAAGCCCCAGCATTTT. V usage is TRBV19 and J usage is TRBJ1-5; 9 bases are a match to TRBD1. CDR1 is LNHDA and CDR2 is SQIVND in the germline V gene (reference sequence). This CDR3 is 13 amino acids long. The junction had 8 bases not matched to a gene; V was cut back by 9 bases and J by 8 bases.

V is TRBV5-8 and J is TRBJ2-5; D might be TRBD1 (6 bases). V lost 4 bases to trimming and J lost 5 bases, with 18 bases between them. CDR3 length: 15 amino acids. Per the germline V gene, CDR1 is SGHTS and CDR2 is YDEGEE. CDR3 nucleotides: TGTGCCAGCAGCCCCCCCGGGACAAGAAAGGAGACCCAGTACTTC. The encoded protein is CASSPPGTRKETQYF.

CDR3 sequence: CASSIGGRSFTDTQYF. The CDR3 DNA sequence: TGTGCCAGTAGTATAGGGGGCAGGTCCTTCACAGATACGCAGTATTTT. J is TRBJ2-3 and V is TRBV19; a possible D gene is TRBD1 (5 bases). Germline V lookup: CDR1 LNHDA, CDR2 SQIVND (reference sequence). The CDR3 contains 16 residues. V dropped 1 base and J dropped 2 bases, with 13 bases sitting between them.

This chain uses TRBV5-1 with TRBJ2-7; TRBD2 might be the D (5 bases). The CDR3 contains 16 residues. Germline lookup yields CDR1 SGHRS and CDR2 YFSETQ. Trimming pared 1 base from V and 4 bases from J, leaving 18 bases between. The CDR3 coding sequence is TGCGCCAGCAGCTTGTTTGAGGGTAGAATCGTGTACGAGCAGTACTTC. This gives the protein CASSLFEGRIVYEQYF.

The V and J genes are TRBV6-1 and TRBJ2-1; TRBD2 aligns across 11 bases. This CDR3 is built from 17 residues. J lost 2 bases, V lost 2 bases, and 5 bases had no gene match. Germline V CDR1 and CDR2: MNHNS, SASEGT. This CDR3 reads CASSERGLAETYNEQFF. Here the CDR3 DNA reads TGTGCCAGCAGTGAAAGGGGACTAGCGGAGACCTACAATGAGCAGTTCTTC.

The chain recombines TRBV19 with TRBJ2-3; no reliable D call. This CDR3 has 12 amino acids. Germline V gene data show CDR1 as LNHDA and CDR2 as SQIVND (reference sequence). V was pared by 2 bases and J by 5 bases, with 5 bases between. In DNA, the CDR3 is TGTGCCAGTAGTATATCAGAAGATACGCAGTATTTT. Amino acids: CASSISEDTQYF.

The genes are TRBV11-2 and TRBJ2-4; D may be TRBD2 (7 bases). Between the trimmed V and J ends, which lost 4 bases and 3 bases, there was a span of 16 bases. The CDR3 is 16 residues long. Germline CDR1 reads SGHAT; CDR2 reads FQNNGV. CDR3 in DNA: TGTGCCAGCAGCTCAGGGGAGGGTGAGATCAAAAACATTCAGTACTTC. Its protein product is CASSSGEGEIKNIQYF.

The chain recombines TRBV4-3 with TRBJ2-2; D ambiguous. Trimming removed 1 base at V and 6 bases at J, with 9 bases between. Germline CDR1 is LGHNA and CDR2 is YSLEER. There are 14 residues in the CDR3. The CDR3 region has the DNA TGCGCCAGCAGCCAAGGGTCGGTTTCCGGGGAGCTGTTTTTT. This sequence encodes CASSQGSVSGELFF.

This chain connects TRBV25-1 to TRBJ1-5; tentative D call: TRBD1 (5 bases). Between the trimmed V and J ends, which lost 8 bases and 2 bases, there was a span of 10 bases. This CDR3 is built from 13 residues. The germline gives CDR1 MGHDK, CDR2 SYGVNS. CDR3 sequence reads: CASGGDGNQPQHF. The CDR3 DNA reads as TGTGCCAGCGGAGGGGATGGCAATCAGCCCCAGCATTTT.